Listed below are T cell receptor beta chains from one sample, sequenced in a study of shared clonotypes between healthy human individuals. Data came from immunoSEQ multiplex PCR; TCRdb stores just in-frame clones and leaves some out. Of over 2,000,000 clones in the sample, 90% to 95% were seen once. The source material was naive CD8+ T cells from PBMCs. All receptors derive from a man aged 18 to 29 in good health. Some clones in this sample may be carry-over from other donors' samples. Both conserved end residues are part of each CDR3. Each record gives: J gene, clone size, V gene, D gene, CDR3 protein, CDR3 DNA. A D gene is named only where the DNA matches it firmly. Rows may omit the clone size; those that give it use once, few, many or a size class.

j_call: TRBJ1-1; clone_size: .; v_call: TRBV27; d_call: .; cdr3_aa: CASSFGRGVAEAFF; cdr3_nt: TGTGCCAGCAGTTTCGGCAGGGGAGTCGCTGAAGCTTTCTTT
j_call: TRBJ2-5; clone_size: .; v_call: TRBV29-1; d_call: TRBD2; cdr3_aa: CSVEGAGVTRETQYF; cdr3_nt: TGCAGCGTCGAAGGGGCGGGAGTCACCCGAGAGACCCAGTACTTC
j_call: TRBJ2-7; clone_size: .; v_call: TRBV15; d_call: .; cdr3_aa: CATSGSWNEQYF; cdr3_nt: TGTGCCACCAGCGGATCATGGAACGAGCAGTACTTC
j_call: TRBJ1-4; clone_size: .; v_call: TRBV18; d_call: .; cdr3_aa: CASSPEVATNEKLFF; cdr3_nt: TGTGCCAGCTCACCAGAAGTAGCAACTAATGAAAAACTGTTTTTT
j_call: TRBJ1-1; clone_size: .; v_call: TRBV19; d_call: .; cdr3_aa: CASTPLGGGTEAFF; cdr3_nt: TGTGCCAGTACCCCGCTTGGAGGGGGCACTGAAGCTTTCTTT
j_call: TRBJ1-1; clone_size: once; v_call: TRBV19; d_call: TRBD1; cdr3_aa: CASTPSFLRDRGWNTEAFF; cdr3_nt: TGTGCCAGTACCCCATCCTTCCTCCGGGACAGGGGATGGAACACTGAAGCTTTCTTT
j_call: TRBJ2-2; clone_size: few; v_call: TRBV16; d_call: .; cdr3_aa: CASSFNTGELFF; cdr3_nt: TGTGCCAGCAGTTTCAACACCGGGGAGCTGTTTTTT
j_call: TRBJ1-2; clone_size: .; v_call: TRBV7-2; d_call: .; cdr3_aa: CASSSAGRGTLLEGYTF; cdr3_nt: TGTGCCAGCAGCTCCGCGGGCCGGGGGACTCTACTCGAAGGCTACACCTTC
j_call: TRBJ2-3; clone_size: .; v_call: TRBV4-1; d_call: TRBD1; cdr3_aa: CASSQAGTGADTQYF; cdr3_nt: TGCGCCAGCAGCCAAGCCGGGACAGGGGCCGATACGCAGTATTTT
j_call: TRBJ2-3; clone_size: .; v_call: TRBV28; d_call: .; cdr3_aa: CASSLDSLTDTQYF; cdr3_nt: TGTGCCAGCAGTTTGGACAGCCTCACAGATACGCAGTATTTT
j_call: TRBJ2-7; clone_size: .; v_call: TRBV7-2; d_call: .; cdr3_aa: CASSPAAGLSYEQYF; cdr3_nt: TGTGCCAGCAGCCCGGCGGCGGGCCTCTCCTACGAGCAGTACTTC
j_call: TRBJ2-2; clone_size: .; v_call: TRBV4-3; d_call: .; cdr3_aa: CASSQDRWGTGELFF; cdr3_nt: TGCGCCAGCAGCCAAGATCGGTGGGGGACCGGGGAGCTGTTTTTT
j_call: TRBJ1-5; clone_size: .; v_call: TRBV7-8; d_call: .; cdr3_aa: CASSLARVYSYGNQPQHF; cdr3_nt: TGTGCCAGCAGCTTAGCCCGAGTATATAGCTATGGGAATCAGCCCCAGCATTTT
j_call: TRBJ2-7; clone_size: .; v_call: TRBV29-1; d_call: .; cdr3_aa: CSVVWSGNTYEQYF; cdr3_nt: TGCAGCGTTGTATGGTCAGGGAACACCTACGAGCAGTACTTC
j_call: TRBJ2-1; clone_size: .; v_call: TRBV11-2; d_call: .; cdr3_aa: CASSLEWYSGYYNEQFF; cdr3_nt: TGTGCCAGCAGCTTAGAATGGTACAGCGGATATTACAATGAGCAGTTCTTC
j_call: TRBJ1-2; clone_size: .; v_call: TRBV27; d_call: .; cdr3_aa: CASSLSQGANYGYTF; cdr3_nt: TGTGCCAGCAGTTTATCCCAGGGCGCTAACTATGGCTACACCTTC
j_call: TRBJ2-7; clone_size: .; v_call: TRBV28; d_call: .; cdr3_aa: CASSVSGVGYEQYF; cdr3_nt: TGTGCCAGCAGTGTTTCGGGAGTAGGCTACGAGCAGTACTTC
j_call: TRBJ2-1; clone_size: once; v_call: TRBV6-5; d_call: .; cdr3_aa: CASSYTRKRRGDEQFF; cdr3_nt: TGTGCCAGCAGTTACACTAGAAAACGGAGAGGGGATGAGCAGTTCTTC
j_call: TRBJ1-2; clone_size: .; v_call: TRBV5-6; d_call: TRBD1; cdr3_aa: CASSVGQGNYGYTF; cdr3_nt: TGTGCCAGCAGCGTGGGACAGGGGAACTATGGCTACACCTTC
j_call: TRBJ1-3; clone_size: .; v_call: TRBV28; d_call: .; cdr3_aa: CASTPGVKGYFSGNTIYF; cdr3_nt: TGTGCCAGCACCCCGGGAGTAAAGGGGTATTTCTCTGGAAACACCATATATTTT
j_call: TRBJ2-3; clone_size: .; v_call: TRBV9; d_call: TRBD2; cdr3_aa: CASVRGERSTDTQYF; cdr3_nt: TGTGCCAGCGTCCGGGGGGAGCGGAGCACAGATACGCAGTATTTT
j_call: TRBJ2-1; clone_size: .; v_call: TRBV2; d_call: .; cdr3_aa: CASSVRTSSYNEQFF; cdr3_nt: TGTGCCAGCAGTGTCCGGACGAGCTCCTACAATGAGCAGTTCTTC
j_call: TRBJ2-1; clone_size: .; v_call: TRBV29-1; d_call: TRBD2; cdr3_aa: CSVEGGLAGGTYNEQFF; cdr3_nt: TGCAGCGTTGAGGGGGGACTAGCGGGAGGTACGTACAATGAGCAGTTCTTC
j_call: TRBJ1-2; clone_size: .; v_call: TRBV5-4; d_call: TRBD1; cdr3_aa: CASSGGQLNYGYTF; cdr3_nt: TGTGCCAGCAGCGGGGGACAGCTTAACTATGGCTACACCTTC
j_call: TRBJ2-7; clone_size: once; v_call: TRBV29-1; d_call: .; cdr3_aa: CSVEASAPYEQYF; cdr3_nt: TGCAGCGTTGAGGCCAGCGCACCTTACGAGCAGTACTTC
j_call: TRBJ2-7; clone_size: .; v_call: TRBV7-3; d_call: .; cdr3_aa: CASSLGQTGLGYEQYF; cdr3_nt: TGTGCCAGCAGCTTAGGCCAAACAGGGCTGGGCTACGAGCAGTACTTC
j_call: TRBJ2-3; clone_size: .; v_call: TRBV7-9; d_call: .; cdr3_aa: CASSLVFSDLQYF; cdr3_nt: TGTGCCAGCAGCTTAGTCTTCTCGGACCTGCAGTATTTT
j_call: TRBJ1-1; clone_size: .; v_call: TRBV5-6; d_call: TRBD1; cdr3_aa: CASSLDRVGTEAFF; cdr3_nt: TGTGCCAGCAGCCTAGACAGGGTTGGCACTGAAGCTTTCTTT
j_call: TRBJ2-1; clone_size: .; v_call: TRBV7-5; d_call: .; cdr3_aa: CARSLGLRGVLYNEQFF; cdr3_nt: TGTGCCAGAAGCTTAGGGTTGAGGGGGGTATTATACAATGAGCAGTTCTTC
j_call: TRBJ1-5; clone_size: .; v_call: TRBV19; d_call: .; cdr3_aa: CASSMFAQFNQPQHF; cdr3_nt: TGTGCCAGTAGTATGTTTGCCCAGTTCAATCAGCCCCAGCATTTT
j_call: TRBJ2-5; clone_size: .; v_call: TRBV28; d_call: .; cdr3_aa: CASSFIGGAKTQYF; cdr3_nt: TGTGCCAGCAGTTTTATCGGGGGCGCAAAGACCCAGTACTTC
j_call: TRBJ2-7; clone_size: .; v_call: TRBV6-5; d_call: TRBD1; cdr3_aa: CASSRQGEFSYEQYF; cdr3_nt: TGTGCCAGCAGCCGACAGGGGGAATTCTCCTACGAGCAGTACTTC
j_call: TRBJ1-5; clone_size: .; v_call: TRBV4-3; d_call: .; cdr3_aa: CASSQTRAAKQPQHF; cdr3_nt: TGCGCCAGCAGCCAAACCAGGGCGGCAAAACAGCCCCAGCATTTT
j_call: TRBJ2-3; clone_size: .; v_call: TRBV7-2; d_call: .; cdr3_aa: CASRPDRRKYF; cdr3_nt: TGTGCCAGCAGGCCCGATCGGAGGAAGTATTTT
j_call: TRBJ1-2; clone_size: .; v_call: TRBV4-3; d_call: .; cdr3_aa: CASSPATPSKEGYTF; cdr3_nt: TGCGCCAGCAGCCCAGCAACCCCGTCAAAAGAAGGCTACACCTTC
j_call: TRBJ1-1; clone_size: .; v_call: TRBV7-9; d_call: TRBD1; cdr3_aa: CASSLMGQGATEAFF; cdr3_nt: TGTGCCAGCAGCTTGATGGGACAGGGGGCCACTGAAGCTTTCTTT
j_call: TRBJ2-7; clone_size: .; v_call: TRBV14; d_call: .; cdr3_aa: CASSRLTANSYEQYF; cdr3_nt: TGTGCCAGCAGCCGCTTAACTGCGAACTCCTACGAGCAGTACTTC
j_call: TRBJ2-2; clone_size: .; v_call: TRBV27; d_call: .; cdr3_aa: CASSFQGTGELFF; cdr3_nt: TGTGCCAGCAGTTTTCAGGGGACCGGGGAGCTGTTTTTT
j_call: TRBJ2-5; clone_size: .; v_call: TRBV7-8; d_call: .; cdr3_aa: CASSAGLKETQYF; cdr3_nt: TGTGCCAGCAGTGCGGGACTTAAAGAGACCCAGTACTTC
j_call: TRBJ2-7; clone_size: .; v_call: TRBV28; d_call: TRBD2; cdr3_aa: CASSGGGESYEQYF; cdr3_nt: TGTGCCAGCAGTGGGGGGGGTGAATCCTACGAGCAGTACTTC
j_call: TRBJ1-1; clone_size: once; v_call: TRBV5-6; d_call: .; cdr3_aa: CASSSRGYTEAFF; cdr3_nt: TGTGCCAGCAGCTCCAGGGGATACACTGAAGCTTTCTTT
j_call: TRBJ2-1; clone_size: .; v_call: TRBV10-2; d_call: TRBD2; cdr3_aa: CASRSPGLAGRGEQFF; cdr3_nt: TGCGCCAGCCGTAGTCCGGGACTAGCGGGAAGGGGTGAGCAGTTCTTC
j_call: TRBJ2-1; clone_size: .; v_call: TRBV7-9; d_call: TRBD2; cdr3_aa: CASSSTGTSRYNEQFF; cdr3_nt: TGTGCCAGCAGCTCCACCGGGACTAGCCGATACAATGAGCAGTTCTTC
j_call: TRBJ1-2; clone_size: .; v_call: TRBV7-9; d_call: .; cdr3_aa: CASSRMSGGREEGNGYTF; cdr3_nt: TGTGCCAGCAGCCGTATGTCGGGAGGAAGGGAGGAAGGAAACGGCTACACCTTC
j_call: TRBJ2-7; clone_size: .; v_call: TRBV7-9; d_call: TRBD1; cdr3_aa: CASSPWDRVDEQYF; cdr3_nt: TGTGCCAGCAGCCCCTGGGACAGGGTCGACGAGCAGTACTTC
j_call: TRBJ2-7; clone_size: .; v_call: TRBV28; d_call: .; cdr3_aa: CASSVGGEQYF; cdr3_nt: TGTGCCAGCAGTGTAGGGGGCGAGCAGTACTTC
j_call: TRBJ2-6; clone_size: .; v_call: TRBV28; d_call: .; cdr3_aa: CASSGGGANVLTF; cdr3_nt: TGTGCCAGCAGTGGGGGTGGGGCCAACGTCCTGACTTTC
j_call: TRBJ2-1; clone_size: .; v_call: TRBV7-9; d_call: TRBD2; cdr3_aa: CASSLPLAGGLPEQFF; cdr3_nt: TGTGCCAGCAGCTTACCCCTAGCGGGAGGGCTTCCTGAGCAGTTCTTC
j_call: TRBJ1-5; clone_size: .; v_call: TRBV10-2; d_call: .; cdr3_aa: CASRGERNQPQHF; cdr3_nt: TGCGCCAGCCGGGGGGAGAGGAATCAGCCCCAGCATTTT